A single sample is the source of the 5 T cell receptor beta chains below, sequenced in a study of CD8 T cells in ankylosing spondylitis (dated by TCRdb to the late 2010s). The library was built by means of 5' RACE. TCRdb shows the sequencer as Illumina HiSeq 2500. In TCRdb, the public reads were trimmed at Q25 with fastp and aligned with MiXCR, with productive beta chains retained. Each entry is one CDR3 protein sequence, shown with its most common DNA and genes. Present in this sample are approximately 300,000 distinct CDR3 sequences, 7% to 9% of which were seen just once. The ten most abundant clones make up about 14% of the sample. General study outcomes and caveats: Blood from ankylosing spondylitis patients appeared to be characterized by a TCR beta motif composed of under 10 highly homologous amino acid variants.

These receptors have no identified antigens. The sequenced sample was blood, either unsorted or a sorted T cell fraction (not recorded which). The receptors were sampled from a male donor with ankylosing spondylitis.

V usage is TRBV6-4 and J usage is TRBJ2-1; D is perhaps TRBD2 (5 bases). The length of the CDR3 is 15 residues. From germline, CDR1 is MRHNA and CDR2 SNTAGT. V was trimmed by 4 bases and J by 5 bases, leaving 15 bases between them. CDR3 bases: TGTGCCAGCAGTGCTTCGGGGAGTAGGAACAATGAGCAGTTCTTC. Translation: CASSASGSRNNEQFF.

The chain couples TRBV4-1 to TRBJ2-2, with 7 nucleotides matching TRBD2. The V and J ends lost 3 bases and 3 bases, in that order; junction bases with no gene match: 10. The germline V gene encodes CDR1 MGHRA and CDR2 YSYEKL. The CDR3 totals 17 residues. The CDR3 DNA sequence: TGCGCCAGCAGCCAGATCCTGCGGGGGTCTTACACCGGGGAGCTGTTTTTT. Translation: CASSQILRGSYTGELFF.

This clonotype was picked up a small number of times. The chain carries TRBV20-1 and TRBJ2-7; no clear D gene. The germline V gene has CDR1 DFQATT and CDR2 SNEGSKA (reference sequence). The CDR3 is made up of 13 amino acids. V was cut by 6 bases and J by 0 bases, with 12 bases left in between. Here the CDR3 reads CSATRPSSYEQYF. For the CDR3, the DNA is TGCAGTGCCACTCGCCCCAGCTCCTACGAGCAGTACTTC.

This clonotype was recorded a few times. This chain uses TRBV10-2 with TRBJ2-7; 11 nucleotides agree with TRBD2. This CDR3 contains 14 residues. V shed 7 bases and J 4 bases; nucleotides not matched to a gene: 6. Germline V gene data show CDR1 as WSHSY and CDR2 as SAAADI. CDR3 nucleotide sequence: TGCGCCAGCACTCTTAGCGGGAGGGCTTACGAGCAGTACTTC. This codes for CASTLSGRAYEQYF.

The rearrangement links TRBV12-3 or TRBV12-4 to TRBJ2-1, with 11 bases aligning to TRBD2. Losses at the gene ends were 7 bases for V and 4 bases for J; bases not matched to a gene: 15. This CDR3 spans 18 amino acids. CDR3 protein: CASILGLAGGGRYNEQFF. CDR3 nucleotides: TGTGCCAGCATTCTAGGGCTAGCGGGAGGAGGCAGGTACAATGAGCAGTTCTTC.